This T cell receptor beta chain is from a study of T cells in Graves' hyperthyroidism and ophthalmopathy. V gave up 4 bases and J gave up 2 bases, with 13 bases separating them. CDR3 length: 15 residues. Germline lookup yields CDR1 SGHAT and CDR2 FQNNGV. This clonotype showed up many times. Amplification of TCR beta CDR3 regions was performed using RNA transcripts as template. Primed by the HTBI set, a first-round RT-PCR was run on the TCR CDR3. One entry per CDR3 protein, called by TCRdb with MiXCR from the multiplex PCR reads. This sample yields hundreds of thousands of distinct CDR3 sequences, of which less than 25% are seen a single time; around a third belongs to the top ten.

This clonotype originated in a man aged 25 to 40 with Graves' ophthalmopathy. V is TRBV11-2 and J is TRBJ2-3; TRBD1 is a possible D gene (5 bases). Material: blood. CDR3 in amino acids: CASSSLRVATDTQYF. CDR3 DNA sequence: TGTGCCAGCAGCTCACTCAGGGTCGCCACAGATACGCAGTATTTT.